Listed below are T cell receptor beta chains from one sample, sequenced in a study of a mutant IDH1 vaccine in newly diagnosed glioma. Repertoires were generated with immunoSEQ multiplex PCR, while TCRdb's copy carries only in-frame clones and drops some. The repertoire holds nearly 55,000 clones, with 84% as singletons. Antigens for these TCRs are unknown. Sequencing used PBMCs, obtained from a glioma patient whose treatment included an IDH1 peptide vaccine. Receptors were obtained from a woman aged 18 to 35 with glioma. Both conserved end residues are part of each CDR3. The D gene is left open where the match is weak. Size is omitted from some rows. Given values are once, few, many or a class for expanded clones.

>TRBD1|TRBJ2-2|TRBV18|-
TGTGCCAGCTCACCTGGACAGGGGAACACCGGGGAGCTGTTTTTT
CASSPGQGNTGELFF
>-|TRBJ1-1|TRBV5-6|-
TGTGCCAGCAGCTTGGCCGGGAACACTGAAGCTTTCTTT
CASSLAGNTEAFF
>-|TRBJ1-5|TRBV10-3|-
TGTGCCATCACCCCGGACCTCAATCAGCCCCAGCATTTT
CAITPDLNQPQHF
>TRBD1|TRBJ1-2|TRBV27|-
TGTGCCAGCAGTCCCACAGGGGGCGCATATGGCTACACCTTC
CASSPTGGAYGYTF
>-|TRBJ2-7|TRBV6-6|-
TGTGCCAGCAGTCTCCGGGACTTATACGAGCAGTACTTC
CASSLRDLYEQYF
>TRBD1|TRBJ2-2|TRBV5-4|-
TGTGCCAGCAGCCCCGGACAGGTCGCGAACACCGGGGAGCTGTTTTTT
CASSPGQVANTGELFF
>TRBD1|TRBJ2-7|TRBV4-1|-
TGCGCCAGCAGCCAAGTCTTTCCCGGGACAGGGGGCACCAAACTCGTCTACGAGCAGTACTTC
CASSQVFPGTGGTKLVYEQYF
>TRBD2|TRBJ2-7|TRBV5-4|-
TGTGCCAGCAGCTTGGGGCGGGAGTGGGGGTACGAGCAGTACTTC
CASSLGREWGYEQYF
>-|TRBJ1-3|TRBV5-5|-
TGTGCCAGCAGCTTGTTGCGGGACGGAATCTCTGGAAACACCATATATTTT
CASSLLRDGISGNTIYF
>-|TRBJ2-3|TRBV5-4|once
TGTGCCAGCAGCTTGAGGGGAATAGATACGCAGTATTTT
CASSLRGIDTQYF
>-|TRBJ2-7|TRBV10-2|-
TGCGCCAGCAGTGAATTGCGCGAGCAGTACTTC
CASSELREQYF
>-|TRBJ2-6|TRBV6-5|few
TGTGCCAGCAGGACTTACGGGGCCAACGTCCTGACTTTC
CASRTYGANVLTF
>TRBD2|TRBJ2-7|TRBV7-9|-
TGTGCCAGCAGCTCGGGGGGGCGAAAGAGGGCCTACGAGCAGTACTTC
CASSSGGRKRAYEQYF
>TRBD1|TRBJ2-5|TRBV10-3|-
TGTGCCATCAGGGGGGACAGGGGGAAAGAGACCCAGTACTTC
CAIRGDRGKETQYF
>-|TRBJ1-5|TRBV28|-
TGTGCCAGCGAGGAGAGGCGGGATCAGCCCCAGCATTTT
CASEERRDQPQHF
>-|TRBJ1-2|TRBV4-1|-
TGCGCCAGCAGCCCAACCAGGGAGCGGGGCTACACCTTC
CASSPTRERGYTF
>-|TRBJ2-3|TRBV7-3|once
TGTGCCAGCAGCCCGTACGGGCAGGGGAGCACAGATACGCAGTATTTT
CASSPYGQGSTDTQYF
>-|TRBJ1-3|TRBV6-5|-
TGTGCCAGCAGTTACGTGAGCTCTGGAAACACCATATATTTT
CASSYVSSGNTIYF
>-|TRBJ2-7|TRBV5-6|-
TGTGCCAGTCGAGGTCAGAGCTCCTACGAGCAGTACTTC
CASRGQSSYEQYF
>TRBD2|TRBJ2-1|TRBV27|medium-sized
TGTGCCAGCAGCCGGGGGACTAGCGGGCCCTCCTACAATGAGCAGTTCTTC
CASSRGTSGPSYNEQFF
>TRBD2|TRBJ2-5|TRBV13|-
TGTGCCAGCAGCTTAGACGGGGGGTACCAAGAGACCCAGTACTTC
CASSLDGGYQETQYF
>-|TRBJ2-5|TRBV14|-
TGTGCCAGCAGCCCCCCTACACAGGGCTGGTTGGAGACCCAGTACTTC
CASSPPTQGWLETQYF
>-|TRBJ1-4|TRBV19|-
TGTGCCAGTAGTATTAACATCCGAAGTAGTAATGAAAAACTGTTTTTT
CASSINIRSSNEKLFF
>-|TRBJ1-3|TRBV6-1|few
TGTGCCAGCAGCTCAGGGGAGCTCGGGAACACCATATATTTT
CASSSGELGNTIYF
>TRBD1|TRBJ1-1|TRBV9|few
TGTGCCAGCAGCGTAGGGGGACAGGGGGCAGCTGCTGAAGCTTTCTTT
CASSVGGQGAAAEAFF
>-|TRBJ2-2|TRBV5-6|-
TGTGCCAGCAGCTTGAATTGGGGGTTCGCGGAGCTGTTTTTT
CASSLNWGFAELFF
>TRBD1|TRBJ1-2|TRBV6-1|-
TGTGCCAGCAGTGATGAGGGGGCATGGGGCTACACCTTC
CASSDEGAWGYTF
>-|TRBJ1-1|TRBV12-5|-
TGTGCTAGTGGTTTGGGACTGATGAACACTGAAGCTTTCTTT
CASGLGLMNTEAFF
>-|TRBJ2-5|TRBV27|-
TGTGCCAGCAGCCCCTGGGGGGAGTCGGGAGAGACCCAGTACTTC
CASSPWGESGETQYF
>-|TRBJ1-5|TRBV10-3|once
TGTGCCATCAGTGAGCGGCTTAGCAATCAGCCCCAGCATTTT
CAISERLSNQPQHF
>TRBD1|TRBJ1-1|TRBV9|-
TGTGCCAGCAGCGTAACGCCAGGGGGGAACACTGAAGCTTTCTTT
CASSVTPGGNTEAFF
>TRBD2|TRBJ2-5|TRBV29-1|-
TGCAGCGGACTAGCGGGGGGGCAAGAGACCCAGTACTTC
CSGLAGGQETQYF
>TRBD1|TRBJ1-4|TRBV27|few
TGTGCCAGCAGTTTATTCAGGGGGCCTGATGAAAAACTGTTTTTT
CASSLFRGPDEKLFF
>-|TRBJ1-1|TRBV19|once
TGTGCCAGTAGTATACTGGCAGAAAACACTGAAGCTTTCTTT
CASSILAENTEAFF
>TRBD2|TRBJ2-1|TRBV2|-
TGTGCCAGCAGTGGTGTAGCGGGAGCTACTGAGCAGTTCTTC
CASSGVAGATEQFF
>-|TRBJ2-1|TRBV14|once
TGTGCCAGCAGCCCCCCTCTCGCCTACTACAATGAGCAGTTCTTC
CASSPPLAYYNEQFF
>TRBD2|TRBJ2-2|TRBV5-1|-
TGCGCCAGCAGCTTGGATAGCGGGATTTCTGGCGGGGAGCTGTTTTTT
CASSLDSGISGGELFF
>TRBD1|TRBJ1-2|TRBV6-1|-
TGTGCCAGCAGTGAAGGACAGGGAGTATATGGCTACACCTTC
CASSEGQGVYGYTF
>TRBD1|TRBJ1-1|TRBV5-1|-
TGCGCCAGCAGCTTGGGGACAGGGGAGCGCGGCACTGAAGCTTTCTTT
CASSLGTGERGTEAFF
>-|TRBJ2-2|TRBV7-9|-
TGTGCCAGCAGCTTAGTGGCAGGGGTTGACACCGGGGAGCTGTTTTTT
CASSLVAGVDTGELFF
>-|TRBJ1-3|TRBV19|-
TGTGCCAGTAGTACCCGAGGATACTCCGGAAACACCATATATTTT
CASSTRGYSGNTIYF
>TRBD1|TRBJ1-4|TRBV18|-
TGTGCCAGCTCACCGAGCGCCGGGACAGGGACCGAAAAACTGTTTTTT
CASSPSAGTGTEKLFF
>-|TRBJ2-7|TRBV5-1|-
TGCGCCAGCAGCTATCAATTAGTCGGACCCTACGAGCAGTACTTC
CASSYQLVGPYEQYF